This T cell receptor (beta chain) was sequenced for a study of blood T cells in healthy people across ages (dated by TCRdb to about 2015). Some background on the complete study: In model experiments, template switching captured roughly one uniquely barcoded TCR beta cDNA molecule for every two T cells. The study measured age-related changes in TCR beta repertoire diversity using deep sequencing normalized with unique cDNA molecular identifiers. Donors were grouped into four age groups: young (average roughly 15 years), middle-aged (around 39), aged (approximately 67) and long-lived (just over 80). To avoid experimental bias, donors of different ages were distributed randomly across sequencing lanes. The study analyzed two additional independent replicas of 1 million unique cDNA reads from the same blood draw for two donors, one aged 18 to 30 and one aged 80 or older. Summary of the overall study and its limitations: Observed TCR beta diversity per million T cells fell roughly linearly with age, and a significant reduction was already apparent by age roughly 40. Because the CMV infection status of the donors was unknown, age-related changes in expanded clonotypes may potentially have been confounded. Bulk unsorted PBMC profiling prevented conclusive comparison of naive and antigen-experienced compartments. Compared with the aged group, more naive CD4+ T cells, fewer expanded clones and increased TCR diversity were shown by the long-lived group, suggesting age selection. Total diversity estimates from one million sequenced T cells were considered lower bounds and underestimates. There was a strong correlation between observed TCR beta diversity and the percentage of naive T cells measured by flow cytometry.

The roughly 39 donors, aged about 6 to 100 years, were systemically healthy Caucasian individuals from Russia. Each donor gave approximately 9.3 milliliters of peripheral blood, collected into EDTA-treated Vacutainer tubes. Ficoll-Paque density-gradient centrifugation was used to isolate PBMCs, with at least 7 million per sample. Total RNA, at least 5.5 micrograms per sample, was extracted from PBMCs with Trizol reagent. For every donor, flow cytometry on a PBMC aliquot measured the percentage of naive CD45RAhigh/CD27high T cells. A note on this clonotype: Its binding antigen is unknown. Per-nucleotide qualities are absent, and no much larger clonotype sits a single base away.

Library method: 5' RACE. Sequencing was performed on an Illumina HiSeq 2500. The second PCR ran for roughly 6 to 11 cycles and used a J-beta primer mix along with a sample-barcoded 5' primer. A unique molecular identifier was introduced onto each TCR beta cDNA molecule by a template-switch 5' adaptor carrying 12 random nucleotides. At least 2.5 million CDR3-containing paired-end reads were obtained from each sample. First-strand cDNA was synthesized from all RNA with the Mint cDNA synthesis kit, primed by a TRBC-specific oligonucleotide. All cDNA was treated with uracil-DNA glycosylase and then went through a first 18-cycle PCR with the universal primers M1SS and BC2_uni_R. In the original analysis: For normalization, 1 million high-quality reads were randomly selected from each sample, with every read carrying a distinct molecular identifier. Reads with shared molecular identifiers were discarded instead of being binned into consensus sequences. MiTCR, with a Q25 quality threshold and the strictest error-elimination algorithm, was used for CDR3 identification, clonotype clustering and error correction. A nonparametric unseen species model with Euler transformation was used to estimate a lower bound on total TCR beta diversity. The public reads were run again by TCRdb, first through fastp at Q25 and then through MiXCR, and only productive beta chains were kept. Rows with a matching CDR3 protein are joined into one entry that keeps the most common DNA and genes. The V and J calls and clone size come from TCRdb's table, not from the authors' own analysis. The sample table lists roughly 800,000 distinct CDR3 sequences, 58% of them with a count of one. The ten most abundant clones make up 22% of the sample.

The germline V gene specifies SQVTM as CDR1 and ANQGSEA as CDR2. V is shortened by 4 bases, J by 3 bases, and the region joining them spans 8 bases. The CDR3, cysteine through phenylalanine, is 12 amino acids long. Just the 36-base CDR3 DNA is kept, in frame starting at base 1. The chain was built from TRBV29-1 and TRBJ2-3, with the D gene too uncertain to name. The sequencing input was blood. The sequence was collected from a man between 25 and 39 years old in good health. The CDR3 corresponds to CSVVSSTDTQYF. The base sequence is TGCAGCGTTGTCTCCAGTACAGATACGCAGTATTTT.